This T cell receptor beta chain was obtained from a study of blood T cell repertoires in COVID-19. Overall study: The United States, Italy and Spain supplied acute and convalescent COVID-19 samples. In each case, the material was cDNA or gDNA derived from T cells, B-cell-depleted T cells, or PBMCs.

Authors' methods: Cell counts per sample came from amplifying reference gene primers. Repertoires were generated with immunoSEQ multiplex PCR, while TCRdb's copy carries only in-frame clones and drops some. V and J calls and clone size are given by that table; D and trimming were obtained from the DNA. The sample yields approximately 30,000 clones, approximately 76% seen once. The germline gives CDR1 SGHRS, CDR2 YFSETQ. The trim removed 4 bases at V and 5 bases at J, leaving 6 bases unmatched. The CDR3 has 13 amino acids. Material for sequencing was peripheral blood. This TCR was sampled from a man aged 70 or older with acute or convalescent COVID-19. The V and J genes are TRBV5-1 and TRBJ2-7; 7 nucleotides align to TRBD1. The CDR3 protein is CASSRQGNDEQYF. Here the CDR3 DNA reads TGCGCCAGCAGCCGACAGGGAAATGACGAGCAGTACTTC.